This T cell receptor beta chain comes out of a study of T cells expressing NK-cell markers. Germline-derived CDR1 and CDR2 are SGHRS and YFSETQ. There are 14 residues in the CDR3. Regarding this clonotype: The target antigen is unknown.

Study results and limitations: Clones of NKG2C+ T cells that had expanded were of unclear HCMV specificity.

From the 5' RACE reads, TCRdb lists one entry per CDR3 protein and no DNA. The sample data list about 370,000 distinct CDR3 sequences. The sample comprised blood T cells: a sorted CD56 or NKG2C T cell subset, CD4+ or CD8+ T cells, or bulk PBMC T cells (not recorded which). The rearrangement uses TRBV5-1 and TRBJ1-4. The receptor was isolated from a woman in her forties or fifties in good health. The CDR3 loop reads CASSLAHGDEKLFF.